These T cell receptor beta chains were read from a single sample in a study of blood T cell repertoires in COVID-19. Sequencing was performed with immunoSEQ multiplex PCR; in TCRdb, only in-frame clones are kept and a portion is missing. This sample has 120,000 to 150,000 clones; just under 90% occur once, and the top ten carry approximately 9.9%. The sample taken for sequencing was peripheral blood. The receptor source for this set is a woman of 80 years or more with acute or convalescent COVID-19. CDR3s include the opening cysteine and the closing phenylalanine or tryptophan. The D gene is left open where the match is weak. Part of the rows lack a size; the others show once, few, many or a class for expanded clones.

D gene | clone size | J gene | V gene | CDR3 DNA | CDR3 protein
TRBD1 | NA | TRBJ1-6 | TRBV6-5 | TGTGCCAGCAGTTCTAACCGGGACAGGTGGAACTCACCCCTCCACTTT | CASSSNRDRWNSPLHF
NA | few | TRBJ1-2 | TRBV30 | TGTGCCTGGAGTACAGGGAACTATGGCTACACCTTC | CAWSTGNYGYTF
NA | NA | TRBJ1-2 | TRBV5-1 | TGCGCCAGCAGCCCCGGGGGGGGAAAGGGTAGCTATGGCTACACCTTC | CASSPGGGKGSYGYTF
TRBD2 | NA | TRBJ2-1 | TRBV5-1 | TGCGCCAGCAGCCCCCGAGGACTAGCGGGGTACAATGAGCAGTTCTTC | CASSPRGLAGYNEQFF
TRBD1 | NA | TRBJ1-3 | TRBV18 | TGTGCCAGCTCAGAGGGACAGGCCTCTGGAAACACCATATATTTT | CASSEGQASGNTIYF
NA | NA | TRBJ1-5 | TRBV3-1/TRBV3-2 | TGTGCCAGCAGCCCACGACAGTACAATCAGCCCCAGCATTTT | CASSPRQYNQPQHF
TRBD1 | NA | TRBJ2-2 | TRBV11-2 | TGTGCCAGCAGCTTAGGGACAGGGACCGGGGAGCTGTTTTTT | CASSLGTGTGELFF
NA | NA | TRBJ1-2 | TRBV3-1/TRBV3-2 | TGTGCCAGCAGCCCCAGGGACATTTTCTATGGCTACACCTTC | CASSPRDIFYGYTF
TRBD1 | NA | TRBJ2-3 | TRBV5-1 | TGCGCCAGCAGCTTCGGGACAGTCACAGATACGCAGTATTTT | CASSFGTVTDTQYF
TRBD1 | NA | TRBJ2-3 | TRBV9 | TGTGCCAGCAGCCCCCGACAGGGATTTCCAGATACGCAGTATTTT | CASSPRQGFPDTQYF
NA | NA | TRBJ1-3 | TRBV5-1 | TGCGCCAGCAGCCTGGAGGCGGGACCTGGAAACACCATATATTTT | CASSLEAGPGNTIYF
NA | NA | TRBJ1-6 | TRBV12-3/TRBV12-4 | TGTGCCAGCAGGCCAATGGGGGGGTCACCCCTCCACTTT | CASRPMGGSPLHF
TRBD1 | NA | TRBJ2-7 | TRBV5-4 | TGTGCCAGCAGCCCGTCGACAGGGTTCAACGAGCAGTACTTC | CASSPSTGFNEQYF
TRBD1 | NA | TRBJ1-5 | TRBV19 | TGTGCCAGTAGTTTCCCAGGGGGAGGCTTTGGACAGCCCCAGCATTTT | CASSFPGGGFGQPQHF
TRBD1 | once | TRBJ1-2 | TRBV3-1/TRBV3-2 | TGTGCCAGCAGCCAAGACCTGGACAGGGGGATCTATGGCTACACCTTC | CASSQDLDRGIYGYTF
NA | NA | TRBJ1-1 | TRBV3-1/TRBV3-2 | TGTGCCAGCAGCCAAGAGGGGGGGATTGAAGCTTTCTTT | CASSQEGGIEAFF
NA | NA | TRBJ2-1 | TRBV5-4 | TGTGCCAGCAGCGGCCCCGGACTAGGGGGCAATGAGCAGTTCTTC | CASSGPGLGGNEQFF
NA | NA | TRBJ1-2 | TRBV7-9 | TGTGCCAGCAGCTTAGACAGTAACTATGGCTACACCTTC | CASSLDSNYGYTF
NA | NA | TRBJ1-5 | TRBV3-1/TRBV3-2 | TGTGCCAGCAGCCAAACCCGGGGGAGCAATCAGCCCCAGCATTTT | CASSQTRGSNQPQHF
TRBD1 | NA | TRBJ2-7 | TRBV6-5 | TGTGCCAGCAGCGACGGGACAGGTCATCTCTACGAGCAGTACTTC | CASSDGTGHLYEQYF
NA | NA | TRBJ1-5 | TRBV7-2 | TGTGCCAGCAGCACGGGGACTGTGAATCAGCCCCAGCATTTT | CASSTGTVNQPQHF
TRBD2 | NA | TRBJ2-1 | TRBV29-1 | TGCAGCGTTGGCCTAGCGGGGGCCTACAATGAGCAGTTCTTC | CSVGLAGAYNEQFF
TRBD2 | NA | TRBJ2-1 | TRBV3-1/TRBV3-2 | TGTGCCAGCAGCCCCCAGGGACTAGCGGGGGAATGGCATGAGCAGTTCTTC | CASSPQGLAGEWHEQFF
NA | NA | TRBJ1-1 | TRBV4-1 | TGCGCCAGCAGCCAAGATACCCGGACGGGGATGAACACTGAAGCTTTCTTT | CASSQDTRTGMNTEAFF
TRBD2 | NA | TRBJ2-7 | TRBV2 | TGTGCCAGCACCTTAGCGGGGGGGCGTTACGAGCAGTACTTC | CASTLAGGRYEQYF
NA | NA | TRBJ1-6 | TRBV4-1 | TGCGCCAGCAGCCAAGAAGATCTACGGACAGCGTATAATTCACCCCTCCACTTT | CASSQEDLRTAYNSPLHF
NA | NA | TRBJ1-3 | TRBV30 | TGTGCCTGGAGTGTAGGGTGGGAGGCCACCATATATTTT | CAWSVGWEATIYF
NA | NA | TRBJ1-2 | TRBV20-1 | TGCAGTGCTACAACCAGGGCAGGCTACACCTTC | CSATTRAGYTF
NA | NA | TRBJ2-1 | TRBV19 | TGTGCCAGTAGTACCTCCCATGTAAGGGGTAGCTCCTACAATGAGCAGTTCTTC | CASSTSHVRGSSYNEQFF
NA | once | TRBJ2-2 | TRBV3-1/TRBV3-2 | TGTGCCAGCAGCCCCATCCGTGGTAGCGGTGGCACCGGGGAGCTGTTTTTT | CASSPIRGSGGTGELFF
NA | NA | TRBJ1-1 | TRBV15 | TGTGCCACCAGCACAACAGGGAACACTGAAGCTTTCTTT | CATSTTGNTEAFF
TRBD1 | NA | TRBJ1-1 | TRBV2 | TGTGCCAGCGGGGGACAGTTGAACACTGAAGCTTTCTTT | CASGGQLNTEAFF
NA | NA | TRBJ1-3 | TRBV30 | TGTGCCTGGGACACGGGACTCTACTCTGGAAACACCATATATTTT | CAWDTGLYSGNTIYF
NA | NA | TRBJ2-7 | TRBV9 | TGTGCCAGCAGCACCGGGGGACAGCACTCCTACGAGCAGTACTTC | CASSTGGQHSYEQYF
NA | NA | TRBJ1-1 | TRBV7-2 | TGTGCCAGCAGCTTAGTGCATGGGGGCGGCACTGAAGCTTTCTTT | CASSLVHGGGTEAFF
TRBD1 | NA | TRBJ1-5 | TRBV3-1/TRBV3-2 | TGTGCCAGCAGCCAAGTCCCCGGGACAGGGAATAGCAATCAGCCCCAGCATTTT | CASSQVPGTGNSNQPQHF
NA | NA | TRBJ2-5 | TRBV5-1 | TGCGCCAGCAGCTGGGGCTCAATTGACAGTTCCGTTTACTTC | CASSWGSIDSSVYF
NA | few | TRBJ1-2 | TRBV7-2 | TGTGCCAGCAGCTTAGGGCAGGGAGGCATGGGCTACACCTTC | CASSLGQGGMGYTF
TRBD1 | few | TRBJ1-5 | TRBV3-1/TRBV3-2 | TGTGCCAGCAGCCTCGGACAGGGTCAACAGCCCCAGCATTTT | CASSLGQGQQPQHF
NA | NA | TRBJ1-2 | TRBV19 | TGTGCCAGTAGTTTTTTACAGGGTAACTATGGCTACACCTTC | CASSFLQGNYGYTF
NA | NA | TRBJ1-5 | TRBV7-2 | TGTGCCAGCAGCAGGCAGGCTTATAGCAATCAGCCCCAGCATTTT | CASSRQAYSNQPQHF
TRBD1 | NA | TRBJ1-5 | TRBV30 | TGTGCCTGGAGTTCGACAGGGGGTTATCAGCCCCAGCATTTT | CAWSSTGGYQPQHF
NA | NA | TRBJ1-6 | TRBV2 | TGTGCCAGCTTCAGGGCGGGCGGACAGTATAATTCACCCCTCCACTTT | CASFRAGGQYNSPLHF
NA | NA | TRBJ2-7 | TRBV2 | TGTGCCAGCAGTGGTAGGCGGTCCTACGAGCAGTACTTC | CASSGRRSYEQYF
NA | NA | TRBJ1-2 | TRBV5-4 | TGTGCCAGCAGCTTTCCCGTTCCGGGGGGAAGCTATGGCTACACCTTC | CASSFPVPGGSYGYTF
TRBD2 | NA | TRBJ2-2 | TRBV6-6 | TGTGCCAGCAGCGGACTAGCGGTGAACACCGGGGAGCTGTTTTTT | CASSGLAVNTGELFF